This record looks at one T cell receptor beta chain sequence and its context. The sample originates from a study of blood T cell repertoires in COVID-19. Study overall: There were acute and convalescent COVID-19 samples, and they came from the United States, Italy and Spain. T cells, B-cell-depleted T cells, or PBMCs provided the cDNA or gDNA that served as material.

The CDR3 is made up of 15 amino acids. V lost 3 bases and J lost 5; bases outside the gene matches: 9. Germline V gives CDR1 KGHSH, CDR2 LQKENI. Authors' methods: Nucleated cell number was recorded as an estimate derived from reference gene primer amplification. Measured with immunoSEQ multiplex PCR; TCRdb has only the in-frame clones, and not every one. V, J and clone size are taken as reported in that table, and D and trimming were inferred from the DNA itself. The data show 110,000 to 150,000 clones, with approximately 85% seen just once and 2.5% to 3% held by the top ten. The rearrangement links TRBV18 to TRBJ1-2; TRBD1 agrees at 7 bases. The sample was peripheral blood. This clonotype originated in a man aged 50-59 years with acute or convalescent COVID-19. DNA of the CDR3: TGTGCCAGCTCACCCGTTACCATACAGGGGTATGGCTACACCTTC. Protein product: CASSPVTIQGYGYTF. The whole variable domain, remainder taken from reference TRBV18 and TRBJ1-2, is NAGVMQNPRHLVRRRGQEARLRCSPMKGHSHVYWYRQLPEEGLKFMVYLQKENIIDESGMPKERFSAEFPKEGPSILRIQQVVRGDSAAYFCASSPVTIQGYGYTFGSGTRLTVV.